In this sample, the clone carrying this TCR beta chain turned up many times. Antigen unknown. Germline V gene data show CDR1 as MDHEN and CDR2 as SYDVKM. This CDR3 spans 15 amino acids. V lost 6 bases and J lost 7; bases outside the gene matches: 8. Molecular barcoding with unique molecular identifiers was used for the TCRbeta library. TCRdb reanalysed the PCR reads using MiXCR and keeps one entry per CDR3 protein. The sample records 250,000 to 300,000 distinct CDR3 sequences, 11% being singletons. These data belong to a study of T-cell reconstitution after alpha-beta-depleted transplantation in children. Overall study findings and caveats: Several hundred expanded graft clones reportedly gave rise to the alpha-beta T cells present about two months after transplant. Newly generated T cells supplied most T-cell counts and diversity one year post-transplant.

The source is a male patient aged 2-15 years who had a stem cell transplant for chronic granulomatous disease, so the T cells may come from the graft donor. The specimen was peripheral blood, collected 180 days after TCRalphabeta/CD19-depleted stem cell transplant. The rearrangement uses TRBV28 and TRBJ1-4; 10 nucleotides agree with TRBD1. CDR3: CASSKTGGAFEKLFF. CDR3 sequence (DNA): TGTGCCAGCAGCAAGACAGGGGGCGCGTTTGAAAAACTGTTTTTT.